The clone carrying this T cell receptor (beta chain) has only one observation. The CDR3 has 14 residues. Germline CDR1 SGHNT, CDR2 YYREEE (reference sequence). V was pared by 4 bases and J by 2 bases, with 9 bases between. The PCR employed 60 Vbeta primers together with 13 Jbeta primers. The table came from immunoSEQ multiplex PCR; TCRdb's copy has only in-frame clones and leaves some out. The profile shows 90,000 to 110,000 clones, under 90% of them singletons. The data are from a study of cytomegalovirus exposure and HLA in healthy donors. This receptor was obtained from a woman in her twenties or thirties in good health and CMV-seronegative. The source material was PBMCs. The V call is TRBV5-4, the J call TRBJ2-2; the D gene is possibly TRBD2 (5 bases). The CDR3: CASSHGINTGELFF. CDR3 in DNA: TGTGCCAGCAGCCACGGGATTAACACCGGGGAGCTGTTTTTT.